This TCR beta chain was profiled in a study of CD8+ T cells in alopecia areata. This clone has more than one count but fewer than ten. Its target is unknown. The sample contains more than one DNA sequence encoding this CDR3. The study's findings and limits: In lesional scalp, particularly from alopecia totalis/universalis, clonality was higher than in normal scalp. Scalp sequencing also captures normal skin's resident alphabeta T cells.

Germline V gene data show CDR1 as LGHNA and CDR2 as YSLEER. V was pared by 1 base and J by 5 bases, with 6 bases of the junction left unmatched. CDR3 size: 15 residues. Extraction and reverse transcription of RNA yielded cDNA as the sequencing template. The data were produced by immunoSEQ multiplex PCR, yet TCRdb's version contains in-frame clones alone and is incomplete. The data contain some 180,000 clones, over 55% of them singletons. This material consisted of CD4+ T cells sorted from blood, taken at week 0. This TCR was sampled from a human donor with alopecia areata. This chain uses TRBV4-3 with TRBJ2-5; 8 bases fit TRBD1. For the CDR3, the DNA is TGCGCCAGCAGCCAAGGTCCAGGGGGCAAGGAGACCCAGTACTTC. Translation gives CASSQGPGGKETQYF.